This T cell receptor (beta chain) comes out of a study of PD-1 blockade in classical Hodgkin lymphoma. As for the study in general: Once every 2 weeks, patients received intravenous nivolumab at 3 mg/kg.

In the case of this clone: Its specificity is not known.

Overall study findings and caveats: Individuals initiating nivolumab under 1 year after ASCT were excluded. As was reported, newly diagnosed patients showed lower baseline TCR diversity than healthy donors did. Diversity similar to that of newly diagnosed patients was seen at baseline in complete responders.

Regarding time point: cycle 4 day 1 (C4D1), after 6 weeks of nivolumab. The patients all showed relapse after autologous stem cell transplantation, while their brentuximab vedotin exposure varied. The CDR3 sequence is 14 residues long. V was clipped by 5 bases and J by 4 bases; unmatched bases: 2. The V gene's germline CDR1 is SEHNR and CDR2 FQNEAQ (reference sequence). The method was immunoSEQ multiplex PCR; TCRdb's version includes in-frame clones alone and lacks a portion of them. This repertoire shows more than 95,000 clones, approximately 89% found once; its top ten account for around 20%. The source is a human donor with classical Hodgkin lymphoma. J is TRBJ2-2 and V is TRBV7-9, with 9 bases fitting TRBD2. This specimen consisted of peripheral blood mononuclear cells (PBMCs), obtained before the fourth cycle of nivolumab. The CDR3 protein is CASSPGLATGELFF. DNA for the CDR3: TGTGCCAGCAGCCCGGGACTAGCCACCGGGGAGCTGTTTTTT.